A selection of T cell receptor beta chains follows, all from one sample in a study of cytomegalovirus exposure and HLA in healthy donors. Sequencing used immunoSEQ multiplex PCR; TCRdb keeps in-frame clones, though not all of them. The table has 150,000 to 200,000 clones, about 79% seen once. Material for sequencing was PBMCs. These TCRs come from a man aged 40-49 years in good health and CMV-seropositive. Each CDR3 is given with its conserved first and last residue. D genes are given only for firm matches. Only some rows state a clone size, as once, few, many or a class for expanded clones.

v_gene	j_gene	d_gene	abundance	CDR3aa	CDR3nt
TRBV5-5	TRBJ2-7	.	.	CASSPRQFYEQYF	TGTGCCAGCAGCCCCCGACAGTTCTACGAGCAGTACTTC
TRBV18	TRBJ2-5	TRBD1	.	CASSLTQGQETQYF	TGTGCCAGCTCACTCACACAGGGGCAAGAGACCCAGTACTTC
TRBV5-4	TRBJ2-7	TRBD2	.	CASSSQTSGSGEQYF	TGTGCCAGCAGCTCGCAGACTAGCGGGAGCGGCGAGCAGTACTTC
TRBV10-1	TRBJ2-7	.	.	CASSESGAPATEQYF	TGCGCCAGCAGTGAGTCAGGGGCCCCTGCTACCGAGCAGTACTTC
TRBV29-1	TRBJ2-7	TRBD2	.	CSVEDRLAGGPYEQYF	TGCAGCGTTGAAGATCGGCTAGCGGGAGGGCCTTACGAGCAGTACTTC
TRBV30	TRBJ2-2	.	few	CAWSVQDKNTGELFF	TGTGCCTGGAGTGTACAGGACAAGAACACCGGGGAGCTGTTTTTT
TRBV10-3	TRBJ2-7	TRBD1	.	CAISGTGSWVEQYF	TGTGCCATCAGCGGGACAGGGAGTTGGGTCGAGCAGTACTTC
TRBV10-3	TRBJ2-5	TRBD2	.	CAISEFTGLAGETQYF	TGTGCCATCAGTGAGTTTACGGGACTAGCGGGGGAGACCCAGTACTTC
TRBV6-1	TRBJ2-5	TRBD2	once	CASSSWAGGETQYF	TGTGCCAGCAGTTCCTGGGCGGGAGGAGAGACCCAGTACTTC
TRBV6-4	TRBJ2-1	TRBD2	.	CASSDSDEGGTDEQFF	TGTGCCAGCAGTGACTCGGATGAGGGAGGGACCGATGAGCAGTTCTTC
TRBV7-3	TRBJ1-5	.	.	CASSLSPHQPQHF	TGTGCCAGCAGCTTATCTCCCCATCAGCCCCAGCATTTT
TRBV27	TRBJ2-2	TRBD2	.	CASRRGLAGGRVGELFF	TGTGCCAGCAGAAGGGGGCTAGCGGGAGGGCGCGTCGGGGAGCTGTTTTTT
TRBV6-5	TRBJ1-1	TRBD1	.	CASRRDRGIPLAFF	TGTGCCAGCAGAAGGGACAGGGGTATTCCCTTGGCTTTCTTT
TRBV27	TRBJ1-5	.	.	CASSLSFSFNQPQHF	TGTGCCAGCAGTTTATCGTTTTCCTTCAATCAGCCCCAGCATTTT
TRBV11-2	TRBJ2-1	TRBD2	.	CASSDPSGSWSEQFF	TGTGCCAGCAGCGATCCTAGCGGGAGCTGGAGTGAGCAGTTCTTC
TRBV5-5	TRBJ2-7	.	.	CASRTAGGGVDEQYF	TGTGCCAGCAGGACGGCTGGTGGAGGGGTCGACGAGCAGTACTTC
TRBV28	TRBJ2-3	.	.	CASSSPEAWADTQYF	TGTGCCAGCAGTTCCCCCGAGGCTTGGGCAGATACGCAGTATTTT
TRBV2	TRBJ1-1	TRBD1	.	CASRGQGATVTEAFF	TGTGCCAGCAGGGGACAGGGGGCGACAGTCACTGAAGCTTTCTTT
TRBV28	TRBJ2-3	.	.	CASSFRGNPGTDTQYF	TGTGCCAGCAGTTTTCGGGGAAACCCCGGGACAGATACGCAGTATTTT
TRBV29-1	TRBJ2-2	TRBD2	.	CSVQTPSGTYTGELFF	TGCAGCGTCCAAACCCCTAGCGGGACTTACACCGGGGAGCTGTTTTTT
TRBV11-2	TRBJ2-5	TRBD2	.	CASSLDPRTSGSGETQYF	TGTGCCAGCAGCTTAGATCCTCGGACTAGCGGGAGTGGAGAGACCCAGTACTTC
TRBV18	TRBJ1-3	TRBD1	.	CASSRGTALLGNTIYF	TGTGCCAGCTCACGGGGGACAGCACTACTTGGAAACACCATATATTTT
TRBV6-1	TRBJ1-6	.	.	CASTPTVNSPLHF	TGTGCCAGCACCCCAACAGTGAATTCACCCCTCCACTTT
TRBV18	TRBJ1-1	.	.	CASSLPTGANTEAFF	TGTGCCAGCTCACTTCCGACAGGAGCAAACACTGAAGCTTTCTTT
TRBV11-2	TRBJ2-1	.	.	CASSSLGRGPSGNEQFF	TGTGCCAGCAGCTCCCTCGGGCGGGGCCCCTCAGGCAATGAGCAGTTCTTC
TRBV4-1	TRBJ2-1	TRBD2	.	CASSLTPGLAGRYEQFF	TGCGCCAGCAGCCTAACCCCGGGACTAGCGGGAAGATATGAGCAGTTCTTC
TRBV6-5	TRBJ2-7	TRBD2	.	CASRGTSGGSYGQYF	TGTGCCAGCAGGGGGACTAGCGGGGGATCCTACGGGCAGTACTTC
TRBV15	TRBJ2-7	.	.	CATSRDGQAYEQYF	TGTGCCACCAGCAGAGATGGGCAGGCCTACGAGCAGTACTTC
TRBV15	TRBJ2-3	TRBD1	.	CATSRDGRGGPDTQYF	TGTGCCACCAGCAGAGATGGGAGAGGGGGCCCAGATACGCAGTATTTT
TRBV7-3	TRBJ2-1	.	once	CASSQSGSYNEQFF	TGTGCCAGCAGCCAAAGCGGCTCCTACAATGAGCAGTTCTTC
TRBV2	TRBJ2-4	TRBD1	few	CASSIGGAAKNSQYF	TGTGCCAGCAGTATAGGGGGCGCGGCCAAAAACAGTCAGTACTTC
TRBV29-1	TRBJ2-5	TRBD1	.	CSVMDRGQTQYF	TGCAGCGTTATGGACAGGGGCCAGACCCAGTACTTC
TRBV5-6	TRBJ1-5	.	.	CASSQFQGNYQPQHF	TGTGCCAGCAGCCAGTTTCAGGGCAATTATCAGCCCCAGCATTTT
TRBV11-2	TRBJ2-3	.	.	CASSRLTTGDTQYF	TGTGCCAGCAGCCGACTGACTACTGGGGATACGCAGTATTTT
TRBV2	TRBJ1-1	.	.	CASRRGEADTEAFF	TGTGCCAGCAGGAGAGGGGAGGCGGACACTGAAGCTTTCTTT
TRBV10-3	TRBJ2-3	TRBD2	.	CAIRASGRTTTDTQYF	TGTGCCATCAGGGCTAGCGGGAGGACTACCACAGATACGCAGTATTTT
TRBV5-1	TRBJ2-7	TRBD1	few	CASSLRQGPSYEQYF	TGCGCCAGCAGCTTGAGACAGGGACCTTCCTACGAGCAGTACTTC
TRBV6-5	TRBJ1-1	TRBD1	.	CASSSATGYFTEAFF	TGTGCCAGCAGTTCCGCGACAGGGTATTTCACTGAAGCTTTCTTT
TRBV27	TRBJ2-1	TRBD1	few	CASSLPGQGLNEQFF	TGTGCCAGCAGTCTACCGGGACAGGGCCTCAATGAGCAGTTCTTC
TRBV5-4	TRBJ2-7	.	.	CASSSRTTYEQYF	TGTGCCAGCAGCAGCAGGACTACCTACGAGCAGTACTTC